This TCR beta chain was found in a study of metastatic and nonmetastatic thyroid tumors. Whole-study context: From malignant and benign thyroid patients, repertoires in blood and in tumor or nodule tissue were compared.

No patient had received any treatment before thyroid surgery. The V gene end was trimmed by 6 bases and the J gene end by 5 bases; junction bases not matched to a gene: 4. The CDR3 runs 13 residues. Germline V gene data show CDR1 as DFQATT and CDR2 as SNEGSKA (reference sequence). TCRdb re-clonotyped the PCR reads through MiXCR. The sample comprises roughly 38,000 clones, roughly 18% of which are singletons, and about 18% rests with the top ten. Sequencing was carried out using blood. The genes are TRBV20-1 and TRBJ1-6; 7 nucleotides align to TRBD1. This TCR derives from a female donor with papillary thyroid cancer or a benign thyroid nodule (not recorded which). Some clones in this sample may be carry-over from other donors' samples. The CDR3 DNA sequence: TGCAGTGCCTCCGGGACAGATAATTCACCCCTCCACTTT. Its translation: CSASGTDNSPLHF.